The 11 T cell receptor beta chains below all came from one sample that was sequenced in a study of blood T cell repertoires in COVID-19. Generated by immunoSEQ multiplex PCR, the TCRdb table keeps only in-frame clones and is missing some. The data hold about 130,000 clones, with roughly 80% observed a single time. Specimen: PBMCs or T cells enriched from blood (not recorded which). The receptors were gathered from a woman aged 45-65 years who had recovered from COVID-19.

The chain has TRBV29-1 and TRBJ2-2, with D possibly TRBD2 on 5 matching bases. Trimming cost V 6 bases and J 7 bases, with 9 bases left between them. The CDR3 has 11 residues. Per the germline V gene, CDR1 is SQVTM and CDR2 is ANQGSEA. The CDR3 reads CSVAGIGELFF. The CDR3, as DNA: TGCAGCGTCGCGGGTATCGGGGAGCTGTTTTTT.

CDR3 region: CASSVVDINTEAFF. The CDR3 DNA sequence: TGTGCCAGCAGCGTAGTTGACATTAACACTGAAGCTTTCTTT. The V gene is TRBV9, the J gene TRBJ1-1; D unclear. Germline CDR1 and CDR2: SGDLS and YYNGEE. V was shortened by 0 bases and J by 2 bases, with 8 bases between the two germline ends. There are 14 residues in the CDR3. Full variable domain (remainder filled in from reference TRBV9 and TRBJ1-1): DSGVTQTPKHLITATGQRVTLRCSPRSGDLSVYWYQQSLDQGLQFLIQYYNGEERAKGNILERFSAQQFPDLHSELNLSSLELGDSALYFCASSVVDINTEAFFGQGTRLTVV.

The J gene is TRBJ2-2, the V gene TRBV7-7; TRBD2 matches 10 bases. Losses at the gene ends were 4 bases for V and 7 bases for J; bases not matched to a gene: 6. CDR1 is SSHAT, CDR2 FNYEAQ, per germline (reference sequence). This CDR3 has 15 residues. The CDR3 sequence is CASSSSRLAGGELFF. As DNA, the CDR3 is TGTGCCAGCAGCTCCTCCCGACTAGCGGGCGGGGAGCTGTTTTTT. Together with reference TRBV7-7 and TRBJ2-2, the CDR3 gives the full variable domain: GAGVSQSPRYKVTKRGQDVTLRCDPISSHATLYWYQQALGQGPEFLTYFNYEAQPDKSGLPSDRFSAERPEGSISTLTIQRTEQRDSAMYRCASSSSRLAGGELFFGEGSRLTVL.

The rearrangement links TRBV30 to TRBJ2-5; D gene ambiguous. Per germline, CDR1 GTSNPN and CDR2 SVGIG (reference sequence). The CDR3 is 11 residues long. V lost 2 bases and J 5 bases, leaving 6 bases between the germline ends. CDR3 region: CAWSISETQYF. The CDR3 bases are TGTGCCTGGAGTATCTCCGAGACCCAGTACTTC.

This clone was counted a single time. CDR3 residues: CASSIERTGSQPQHF. The CDR3 coding sequence is TGTGCCAGTAGTATAGAACGGACAGGGAGTCAGCCCCAGCATTTT. The chain employs TRBV19 and TRBJ1-5, with 8 positions matching TRBD1. V dropped 0 bases and J dropped 6; count of bases not matched to a gene: 4. The CDR3 spans 15 residues. Per the germline V gene, CDR1 is LNHDA and CDR2 is SQIVND (reference sequence).

The chain has TRBV5-1 and TRBJ1-6, with 9 bases aligning to TRBD1. The V segment lost 7 bases and the J segment 7 bases; nucleotides outside the gene matches: 6. The CDR3 covers 14 residues. Germline CDR1 is SGHRS and CDR2 is YFSETQ. The CDR3 here is CASSPGQGNSPLHF. The CDR3 DNA is TGCGCCAGCTCACCGGGACAGGGAAATTCACCCCTCCACTTT.

CDR3 nucleotide sequence: TGTGCCAGCAGTTTGACAGGGAAGGAATCACCCCTCCACTTT. Protein: CASSLTGKESPLHF. This chain uses TRBV27 with TRBJ1-6, with 7 positions matching TRBD1. This CDR3 has 14 amino acids. V lost 3 bases, J lost 10 bases, and 6 bases stayed unmatched. CDR1 and CDR2 from the germline V gene are MNHEY and SMNVEV (reference sequence).

The V gene is TRBV14, the J gene TRBJ1-2; no firm D call. Germline V gene sequence: CDR1 SGHDN, CDR2 FVKESK. CDR3 length equals 14 residues. The V and J ends lost 0 bases and 5 bases respectively, with 10 bases between them. CDR3 coding DNA: TGTGCCAGCAGCCAAGACAGCGGGTATTATGGCTACACCTTC. This codes for CASSQDSGYYGYTF.

The genes are TRBV7-9 and TRBJ2-3; D may be TRBD1 (6 bases). The CDR3 extends over 13 amino acids. V lost 8 bases to trimming and J lost 3 bases, with 12 bases between them. Germline V lookup: CDR1 SEHNR, CDR2 FQNEAQ (reference sequence). DNA for the CDR3: TGTGCCAGCGGGCAGGGGACGACAGATACGCAGTATTTT. It codes for CASGQGTTDTQYF.

The chain couples TRBV6-5 to TRBJ2-3, with 9 positions matching TRBD1. CDR3 length: 14 residues. Trimming removed 2 bases from V and 4 bases from J; junction bases left unmatched: 1. Germline CDR1 is MNHEY and CDR2 is SVGAGI. CDR3 bases: TGTGCCAGCAGTTACGACAGGGGGGCAGATACGCAGTATTTT. It specifies CASSYDRGADTQYF.

This clone was seen just once. The genes are TRBV29-1 and TRBJ1-5; D is undetermined. The CDR3 covers 14 residues. The V end lost 2 bases, the J end lost 2 bases, and 10 bases lay between the germline ends. Germline CDR1 is SQVTM and CDR2 is ANQGSEA. CDR3 coding DNA: TGCAGCGTTGAATCCGGGGATGGCAATCAGCCCCAGCATTTT. It specifies CSVESGDGNQPQHF. Full variable domain (remainder filled in from reference TRBV29-1 and TRBJ1-5): SAVISQKPSRDICQRGTSLTIQCQVDSQVTMMFWYRQQPGQSLTLIATANQGSEATYESGFVIDKFPISRPNLTFSTLTVSNMSPEDSSIYLCSVESGDGNQPQHFGDGTRLSIL.